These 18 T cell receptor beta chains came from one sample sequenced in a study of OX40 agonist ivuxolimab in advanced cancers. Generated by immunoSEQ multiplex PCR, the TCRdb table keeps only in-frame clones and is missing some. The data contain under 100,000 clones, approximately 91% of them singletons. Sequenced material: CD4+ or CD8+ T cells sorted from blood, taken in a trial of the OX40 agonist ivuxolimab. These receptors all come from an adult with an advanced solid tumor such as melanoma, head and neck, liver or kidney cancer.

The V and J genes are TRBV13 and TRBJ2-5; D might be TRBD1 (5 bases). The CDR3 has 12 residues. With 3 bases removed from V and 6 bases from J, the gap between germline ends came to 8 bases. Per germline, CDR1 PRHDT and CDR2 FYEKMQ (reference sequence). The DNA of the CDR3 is TGTGCCAGCAGCTTCAGGGTACAGACCCAGTACTTC. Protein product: CASSFRVQTQYF.

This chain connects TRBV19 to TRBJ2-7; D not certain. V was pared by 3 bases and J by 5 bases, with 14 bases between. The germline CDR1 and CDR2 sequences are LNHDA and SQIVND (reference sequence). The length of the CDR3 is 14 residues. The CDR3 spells CASSITALGDEQYF. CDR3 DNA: TGTGCCAGTAGTATTACCGCGTTGGGCGACGAGCAGTACTTC.

This CDR3 reads CASSSPPTSGGTKETQYF. CDR3 sequence (DNA): TGTGCCAGCAGCTCTCCCCCGACTAGCGGGGGGACTAAAGAGACCCAGTACTTC. The genes are TRBV7-2 and TRBJ2-5; TRBD2 aligns across 13 bases. Germline assignment: CDR1 SGHTA and CDR2 FQGNSA. Germline trimming cut 4 bases from V and 3 bases from J; bases unmatched to any gene: 11. This CDR3 has 18 residues.

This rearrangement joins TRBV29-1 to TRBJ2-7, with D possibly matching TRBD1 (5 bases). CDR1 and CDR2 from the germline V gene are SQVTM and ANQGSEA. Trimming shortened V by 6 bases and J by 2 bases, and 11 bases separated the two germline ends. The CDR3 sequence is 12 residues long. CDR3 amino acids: CSVPREAYEQYF. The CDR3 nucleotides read TGCAGCGTCCCCAGGGAAGCCTACGAGCAGTACTTC.

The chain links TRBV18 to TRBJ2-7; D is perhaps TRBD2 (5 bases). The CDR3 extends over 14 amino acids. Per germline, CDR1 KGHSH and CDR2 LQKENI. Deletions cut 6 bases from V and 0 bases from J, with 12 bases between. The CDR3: CASSQLESSYEQYF. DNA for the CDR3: TGTGCCAGCTCCCAACTAGAGAGCTCCTACGAGCAGTACTTC.

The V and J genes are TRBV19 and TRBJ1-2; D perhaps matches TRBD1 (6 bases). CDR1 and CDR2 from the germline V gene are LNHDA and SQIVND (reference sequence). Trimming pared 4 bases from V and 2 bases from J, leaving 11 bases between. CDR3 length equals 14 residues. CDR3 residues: CASSKFGQNYGYTF. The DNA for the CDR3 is TGTGCCAGTAGTAAATTTGGACAGAACTATGGCTACACCTTC.

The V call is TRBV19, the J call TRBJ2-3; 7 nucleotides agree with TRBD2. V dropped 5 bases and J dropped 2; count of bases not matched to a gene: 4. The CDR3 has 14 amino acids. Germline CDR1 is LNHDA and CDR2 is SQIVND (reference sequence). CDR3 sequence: CASSRLADTDTQYF. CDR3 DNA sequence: TGTGCCAGTAGTCGGCTAGCGGACACAGATACGCAGTATTTT.

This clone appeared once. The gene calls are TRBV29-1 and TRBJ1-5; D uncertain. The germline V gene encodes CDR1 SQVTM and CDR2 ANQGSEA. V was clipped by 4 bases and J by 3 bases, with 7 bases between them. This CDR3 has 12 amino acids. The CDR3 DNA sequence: TGCAGCGTTGGGGAGGACAATCAGCCCCAGCATTTT. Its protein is CSVGEDNQPQHF. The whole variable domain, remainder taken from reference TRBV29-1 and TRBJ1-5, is SAVISQKPSRDICQRGTSLTIQCQVDSQVTMMFWYRQQPGQSLTLIATANQGSEATYESGFVIDKFPISRPNLTFSTLTVSNMSPEDSSIYLCSVGEDNQPQHFGDGTRLSIL.

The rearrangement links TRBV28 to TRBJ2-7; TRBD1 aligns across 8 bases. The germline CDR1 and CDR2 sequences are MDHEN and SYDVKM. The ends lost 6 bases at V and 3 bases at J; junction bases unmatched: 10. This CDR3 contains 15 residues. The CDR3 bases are TGTGCCAGCAGCCCCTTCTTGGACAGGGACTACGAGCAGTACTTC. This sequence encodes CASSPFLDRDYEQYF.

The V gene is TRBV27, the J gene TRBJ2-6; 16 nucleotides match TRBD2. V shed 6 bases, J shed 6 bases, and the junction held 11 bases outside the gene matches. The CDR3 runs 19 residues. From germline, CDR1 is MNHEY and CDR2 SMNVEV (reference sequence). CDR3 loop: CASSRGLAGGFAEANVLTF. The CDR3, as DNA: TGTGCCAGCAGCCGGGGACTAGCGGGAGGGTTTGCTGAGGCCAACGTCCTGACTTTC.

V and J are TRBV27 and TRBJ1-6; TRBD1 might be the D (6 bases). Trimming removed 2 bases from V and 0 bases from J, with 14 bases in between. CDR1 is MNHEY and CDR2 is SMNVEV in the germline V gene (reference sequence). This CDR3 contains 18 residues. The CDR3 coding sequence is TGTGCCAGCAGTTTAGAAACAGGGATCGGCTCCTATAATTCACCCCTCCACTTT. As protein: CASSLETGIGSYNSPLHF.

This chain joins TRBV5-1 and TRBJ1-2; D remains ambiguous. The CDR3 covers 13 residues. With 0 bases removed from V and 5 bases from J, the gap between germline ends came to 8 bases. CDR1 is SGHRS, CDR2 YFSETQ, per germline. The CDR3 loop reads CASSLEPDYGYTF. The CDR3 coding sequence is TGCGCCAGCAGCTTGGAGCCGGATTATGGCTACACCTTC. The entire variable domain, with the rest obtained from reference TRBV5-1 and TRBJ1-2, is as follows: KAGVTQTPRYLIKTRGQQVTLSCSPISGHRSVSWYQQTPGQGLQFLFEYFSETQRNKGNFPGRFSGRQFSNSRSEMNVSTLELGDSALYLCASSLEPDYGYTFGSGTRLTVV.

The CDR3 spells CAWSRTTRISGELFF. CDR3 bases: TGTGCCTGGAGTAGGACTACTAGAATCTCCGGGGAGCTGTTTTTT. The V and J genes are TRBV30 and TRBJ2-2; D might be TRBD2 (6 bases). V lost 2 bases to trimming and J lost 6 bases, with 16 bases between them. Per germline, CDR1 GTSNPN and CDR2 SVGIG (reference sequence). This CDR3 has 15 amino acids.

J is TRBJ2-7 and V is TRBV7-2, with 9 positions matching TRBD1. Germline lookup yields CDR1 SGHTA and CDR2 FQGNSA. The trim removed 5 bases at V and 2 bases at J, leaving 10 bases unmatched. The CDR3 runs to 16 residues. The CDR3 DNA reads TGTACCAGCAGCCTAAGGACAGGGGTTTTACCCTACGAGCAGTACTTC. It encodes CTSSLRTGVLPYEQYF.

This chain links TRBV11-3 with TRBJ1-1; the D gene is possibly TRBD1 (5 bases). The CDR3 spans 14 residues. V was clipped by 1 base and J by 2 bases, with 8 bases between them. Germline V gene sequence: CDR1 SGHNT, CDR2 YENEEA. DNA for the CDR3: TGTGCCAGCAGCTTAGGGGGACCTAACACTGAAGCTTTCTTT. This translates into CASSLGGPNTEAFF.

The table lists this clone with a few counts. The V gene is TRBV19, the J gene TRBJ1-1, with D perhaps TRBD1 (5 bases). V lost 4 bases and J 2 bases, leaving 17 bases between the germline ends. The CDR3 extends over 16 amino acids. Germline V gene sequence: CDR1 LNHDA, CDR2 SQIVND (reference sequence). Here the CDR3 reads CASSKTHIWTNTEAFF. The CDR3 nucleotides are TGTGCCAGTAGTAAGACGCACATTTGGACAAACACTGAAGCTTTCTTT.

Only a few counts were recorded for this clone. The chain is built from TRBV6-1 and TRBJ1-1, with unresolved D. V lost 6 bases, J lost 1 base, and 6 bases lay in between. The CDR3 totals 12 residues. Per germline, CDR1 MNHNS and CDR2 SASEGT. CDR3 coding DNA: TGTGCCAGCAGCCCAAGGAACACTGAAGCTTTCTTT. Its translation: CASSPRNTEAFF.

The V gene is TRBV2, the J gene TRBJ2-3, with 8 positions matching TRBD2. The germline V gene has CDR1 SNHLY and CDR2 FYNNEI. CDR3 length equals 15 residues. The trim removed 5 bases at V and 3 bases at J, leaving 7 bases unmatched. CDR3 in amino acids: CASSPGTSQTDTQYF. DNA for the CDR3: TGTGCCAGCAGTCCCGGGACTAGTCAGACAGATACGCAGTATTTT.